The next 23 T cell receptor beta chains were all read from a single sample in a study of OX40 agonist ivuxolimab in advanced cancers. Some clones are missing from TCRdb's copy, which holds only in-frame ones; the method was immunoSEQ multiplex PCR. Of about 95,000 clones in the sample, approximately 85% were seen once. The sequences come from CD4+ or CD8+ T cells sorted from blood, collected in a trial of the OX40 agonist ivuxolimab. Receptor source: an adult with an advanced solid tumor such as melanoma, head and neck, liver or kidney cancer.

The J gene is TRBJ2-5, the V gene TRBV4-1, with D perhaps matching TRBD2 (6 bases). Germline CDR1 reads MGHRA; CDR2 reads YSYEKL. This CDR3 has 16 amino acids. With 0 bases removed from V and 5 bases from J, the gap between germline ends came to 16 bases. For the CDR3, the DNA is TGCGCCAGCAGCCAAGAGGGGCGGTCAGGAGGGGAGACCCAGTACTTC. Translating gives CASSQEGRSGGETQYF.

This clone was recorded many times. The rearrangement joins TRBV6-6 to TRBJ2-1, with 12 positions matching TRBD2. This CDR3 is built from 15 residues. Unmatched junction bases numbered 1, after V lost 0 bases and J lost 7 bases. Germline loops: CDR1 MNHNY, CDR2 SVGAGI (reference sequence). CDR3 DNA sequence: TGTGCCAGCAGTTACTCTACTAGCGGGAGGAATGAGCAGTTCTTC. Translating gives CASSYSTSGRNEQFF.

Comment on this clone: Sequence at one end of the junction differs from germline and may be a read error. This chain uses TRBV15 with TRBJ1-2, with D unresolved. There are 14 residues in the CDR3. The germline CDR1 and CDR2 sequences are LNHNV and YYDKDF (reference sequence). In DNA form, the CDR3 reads TGTGCCACCAGCAGAGGGGGAGGGAGGGATGGCTACATCTTC. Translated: CATSRGGGRDGYIF.

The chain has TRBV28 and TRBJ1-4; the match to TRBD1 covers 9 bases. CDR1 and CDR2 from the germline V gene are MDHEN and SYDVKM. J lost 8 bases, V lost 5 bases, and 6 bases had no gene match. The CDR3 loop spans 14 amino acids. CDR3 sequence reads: CASSQQGAREKLFF. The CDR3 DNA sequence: TGTGCCAGCAGTCAACAGGGGGCGAGGGAAAAACTGTTTTTT.

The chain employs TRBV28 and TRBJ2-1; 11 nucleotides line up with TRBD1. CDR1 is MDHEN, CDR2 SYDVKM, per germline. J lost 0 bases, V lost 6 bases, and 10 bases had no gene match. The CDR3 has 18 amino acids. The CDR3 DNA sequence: TGTGCCAGCAGGCCGGGACAGGGGGTTGAGAGCTCCTACAATGAGCAGTTCTTC. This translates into CASRPGQGVESSYNEQFF.

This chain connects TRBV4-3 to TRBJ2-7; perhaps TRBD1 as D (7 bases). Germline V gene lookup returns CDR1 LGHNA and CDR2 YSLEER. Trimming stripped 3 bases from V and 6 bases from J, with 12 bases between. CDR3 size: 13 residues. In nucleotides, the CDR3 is TGCGCCAGCAGCCAGGAGGGGGCTGGCGAGCAGTACTTC. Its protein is CASSQEGAGEQYF.

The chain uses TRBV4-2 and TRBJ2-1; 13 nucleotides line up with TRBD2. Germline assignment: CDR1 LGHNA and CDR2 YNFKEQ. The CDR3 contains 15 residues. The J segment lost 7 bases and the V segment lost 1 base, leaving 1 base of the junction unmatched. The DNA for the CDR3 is TGTGCCAGCAGCCAAGGGACTAGCGGGAGTAATGAGCAGTTCTTC. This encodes CASSQGTSGSNEQFF.

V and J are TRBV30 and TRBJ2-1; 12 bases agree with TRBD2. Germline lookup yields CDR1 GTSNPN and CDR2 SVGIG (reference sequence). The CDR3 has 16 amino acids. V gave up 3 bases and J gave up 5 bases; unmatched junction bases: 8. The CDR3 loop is CAWRRLAGEVHNEQFF. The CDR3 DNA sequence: TGTGCCTGGAGACGACTAGCGGGAGAGGTCCACAATGAGCAGTTCTTC. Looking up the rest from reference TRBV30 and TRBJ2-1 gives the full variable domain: SQTIHQWPATLVQPVGSPLSLECTVEGTSNPNLYWYRQAAGRGLQLLFYSVGIGQISSEVPQNLSASRPQDRQFILSSKKLLLSDSGFYLCAWRRLAGEVHNEQFFGPGTRLTVL.

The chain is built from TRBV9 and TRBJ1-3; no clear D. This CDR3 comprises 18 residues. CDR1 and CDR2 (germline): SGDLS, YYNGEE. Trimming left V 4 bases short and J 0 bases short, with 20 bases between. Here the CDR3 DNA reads TGTGCCAGCAGCCTACAACCACCGGGTGCGAGCTCTGGAAACACCATATATTTT. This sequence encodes CASSLQPPGASSGNTIYF.

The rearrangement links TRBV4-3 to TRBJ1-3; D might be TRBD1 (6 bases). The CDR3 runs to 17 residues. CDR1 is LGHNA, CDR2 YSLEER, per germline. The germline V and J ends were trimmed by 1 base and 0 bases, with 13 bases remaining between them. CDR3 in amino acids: CASSQVYQDSSGNTIYF. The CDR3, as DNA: TGCGCCAGCAGCCAAGTTTACCAGGACAGCTCTGGAAACACCATATATTTT.

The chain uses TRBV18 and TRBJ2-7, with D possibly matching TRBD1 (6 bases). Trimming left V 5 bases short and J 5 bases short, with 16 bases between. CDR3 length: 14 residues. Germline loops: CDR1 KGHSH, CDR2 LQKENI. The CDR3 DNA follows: TGTGCCAGCTCATCTAACAGGGATTCCCACGAGCAGTACTTC. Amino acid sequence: CASSSNRDSHEQYF.

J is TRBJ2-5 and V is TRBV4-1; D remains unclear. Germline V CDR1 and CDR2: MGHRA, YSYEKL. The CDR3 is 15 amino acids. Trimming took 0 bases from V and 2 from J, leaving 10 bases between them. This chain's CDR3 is CASSQEPGLQETQYF. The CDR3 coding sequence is TGCGCCAGCAGCCAAGAACCCGGGCTGCAAGAGACCCAGTACTTC.

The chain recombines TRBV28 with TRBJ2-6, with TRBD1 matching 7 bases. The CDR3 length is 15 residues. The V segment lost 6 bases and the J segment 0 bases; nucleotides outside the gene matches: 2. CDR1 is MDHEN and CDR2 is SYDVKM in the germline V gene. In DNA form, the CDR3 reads TGTGCCAGCAGCGCAGGGGGCTCTGGGGCCAACGTCCTGACTTTC. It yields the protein CASSAGGSGANVLTF.

The CDR3 reads CASSPVGGPRETQYF. DNA of the CDR3: TGTGCCAGCAGCCCCGTGGGGGGCCCTCGGGAGACCCAGTACTTC. V and J are TRBV7-3 and TRBJ2-5, with D possibly called TRBD1 or TRBD2 (6 bases each). The germline V and J ends were trimmed by 5 bases and 5 bases, with 18 bases remaining between them. This CDR3 has 15 residues. From germline, CDR1 is SGHTA and CDR2 FQGTGA.

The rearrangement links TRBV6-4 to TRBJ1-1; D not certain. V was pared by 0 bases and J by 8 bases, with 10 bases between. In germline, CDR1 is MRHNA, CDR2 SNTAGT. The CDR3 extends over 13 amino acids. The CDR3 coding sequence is TGTGCCAGCAGTGACTCTTTGAAGGGCGAAGCTTTCTTT. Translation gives CASSDSLKGEAFF.

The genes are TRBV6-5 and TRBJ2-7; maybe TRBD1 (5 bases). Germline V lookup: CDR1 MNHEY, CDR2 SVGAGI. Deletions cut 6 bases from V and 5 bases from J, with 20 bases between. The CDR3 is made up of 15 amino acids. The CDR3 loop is CASSPRLWGKNEQYF. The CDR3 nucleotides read TGTGCCAGCAGCCCTCGATTATGGGGCAAGAACGAGCAGTACTTC.

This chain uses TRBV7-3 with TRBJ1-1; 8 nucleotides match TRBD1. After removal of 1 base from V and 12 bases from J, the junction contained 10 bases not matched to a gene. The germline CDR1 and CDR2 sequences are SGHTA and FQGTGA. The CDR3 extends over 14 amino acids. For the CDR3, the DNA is TGTGCCAGCAGCTTAATGAACAGGGGGACGGAAACTTTCTTT. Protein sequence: CASSLMNRGTETFF.

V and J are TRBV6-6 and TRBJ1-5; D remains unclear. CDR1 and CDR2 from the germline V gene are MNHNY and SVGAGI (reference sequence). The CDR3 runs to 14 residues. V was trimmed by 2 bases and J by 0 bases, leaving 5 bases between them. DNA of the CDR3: TGTGCCAGCAGTTACCCTAATAGCAATCAGCCCCAGCATTTT. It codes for CASSYPNSNQPQHF.

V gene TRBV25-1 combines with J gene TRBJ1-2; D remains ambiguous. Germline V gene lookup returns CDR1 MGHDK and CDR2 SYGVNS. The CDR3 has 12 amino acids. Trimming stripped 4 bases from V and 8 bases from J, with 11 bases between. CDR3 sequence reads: CASSVGGSGYTF. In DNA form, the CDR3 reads TGTGCCAGCAGTGTAGGAGGGAGCGGCTACACCTTC.

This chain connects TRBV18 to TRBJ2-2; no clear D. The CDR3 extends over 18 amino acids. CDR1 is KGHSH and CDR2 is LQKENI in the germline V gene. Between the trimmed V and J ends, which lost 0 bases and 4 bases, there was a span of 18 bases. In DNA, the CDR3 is TGTGCCAGCTCACCACCGTTTGAATTGCCGATGAGCACCGGGGAGCTGTTTTTT. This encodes CASSPPFELPMSTGELFF. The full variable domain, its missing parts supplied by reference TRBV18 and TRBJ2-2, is NAGVMQNPRHLVRRRGQEARLRCSPMKGHSHVYWYRQLPEEGLKFMVYLQKENIIDESGMPKERFSAEFPKEGPSILRIQQVVRGDSAAYFCASSPPFELPMSTGELFFGEGSRLTVL.

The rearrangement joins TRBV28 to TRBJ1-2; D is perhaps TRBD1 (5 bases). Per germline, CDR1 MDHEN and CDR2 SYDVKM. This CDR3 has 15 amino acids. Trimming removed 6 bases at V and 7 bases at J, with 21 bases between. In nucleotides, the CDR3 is TGTGCCAGCAGCCCCGGGTCCCGGGACCTATTTGGCTACACCTTC. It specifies CASSPGSRDLFGYTF.

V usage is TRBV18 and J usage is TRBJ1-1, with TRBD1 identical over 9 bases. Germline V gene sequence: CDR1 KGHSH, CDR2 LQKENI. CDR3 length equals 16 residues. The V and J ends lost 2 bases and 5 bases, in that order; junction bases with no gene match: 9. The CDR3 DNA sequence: TGTGCCAGCTCACCAAGTCACGGACAGGGGTTGACTGAAGCTTTCTTT. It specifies CASSPSHGQGLTEAFF.

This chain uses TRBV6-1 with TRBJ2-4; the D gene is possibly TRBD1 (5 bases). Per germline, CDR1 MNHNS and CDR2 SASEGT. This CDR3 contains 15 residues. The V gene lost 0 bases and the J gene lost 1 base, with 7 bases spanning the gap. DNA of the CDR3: TGTGCCAGCAGTGAAGCTTGGGGCGCCAAAAACATTCAGTACTTC. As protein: CASSEAWGAKNIQYF.